Following are 27 T cell receptor beta chains from one sample sequenced in a study of T cell responses to AZD1222 COVID-19 vaccine. The data were produced by immunoSEQ multiplex PCR, yet TCRdb's version contains in-frame clones alone and is incomplete. The sample carries 90,000 to 110,000 clones, roughly nine tenths recorded once. The sequences come from peripheral blood, collected on day 0 of AZD1222 vaccination. The receptors were gathered from an adult in good health.

CDR3 sequence reads: CASSYSPSFYGYTF. Here the CDR3 DNA reads TGTGCCAGCAGTTACTCTCCCAGCTTCTACGGCTACACCTTC. The chain links TRBV6-5 to TRBJ1-2, with D hard to call. Looked up from germline, CDR1 is MNHEY and CDR2 is SVGAGI. Deletions cut 0 bases from V and 8 bases from J, with 13 bases between. The CDR3 runs 14 residues.

The rearrangement links TRBV5-5 to TRBJ1-1; no clear D. This CDR3 is built from 13 residues. Germline lookup yields CDR1 SGHKS and CDR2 YYEKEE (reference sequence). The V and J ends lost 1 base and 3 bases respectively, with 7 bases between them. The CDR3 nucleotides are TGTGCCAGCAGCTTGTCGAGAGACACTGAAGCTTTCTTT. Its translation: CASSLSRDTEAFF.

The chain employs TRBV9 and TRBJ1-1; D gene uncertain. Trimming pared 3 bases from V and 2 bases from J, leaving 11 bases between. Germline loops: CDR1 SGDLS, CDR2 YYNGEE. The CDR3 covers 14 residues. The CDR3 DNA sequence: TGTGCCAGCAGCGCACGGGCCGCAAACACTGAAGCTTTCTTT. This gives the protein CASSARAANTEAFF. The full variable domain, in which reference TRBV9 and TRBJ1-1 provide the parts outside the CDR3, is DSGVTQTPKHLITATGQRVTLRCSPRSGDLSVYWYQQSLDQGLQFLIQYYNGEERAKGNILERFSAQQFPDLHSELNLSSLELGDSALYFCASSARAANTEAFFGQGTRLTVV.

The chain uses TRBV4-3 and TRBJ1-2; D gene unclear. The CDR3 has 13 residues. The V end lost 0 bases, the J end lost 4 bases, and 6 bases lay between the germline ends. CDR1 is LGHNA and CDR2 is YSLEER in the germline V gene. CDR3 DNA: TGCGCCAGCAGCCAAGATTTCGCCTATGGCTACACCTTC. Residues: CASSQDFAYGYTF.

The gene calls are TRBV12-3 or TRBV12-4 and TRBJ1-4, with 7 bases lining up with TRBD1. J lost 7 bases, V lost 6 bases, and 5 bases had no gene match. The CDR3 has 13 amino acids. The CDR3 DNA sequence: TGTGCCAGCAGCGACAGGGCCCCTGAAAAACTGTTTTTT. Translating gives CASSDRAPEKLFF.

The V call is TRBV10-2, the J call TRBJ2-1; 7 positions agree with TRBD2. Germline CDR1 reads WSHSY; CDR2 reads SAAADI. V gave up 6 bases and J gave up 0 bases; unmatched junction bases: 8. This CDR3 is 16 amino acids long. CDR3 residues: CASSPQLASSYNEQFF. The CDR3 DNA reads as TGCGCCAGCAGCCCCCAACTAGCGAGCTCCTACAATGAGCAGTTCTTC.

A word on this clone: Other nucleotide sequences from this sample produce the same CDR3. The CDR3 region has the DNA TGTGCCAGTAAGTGGGCTAGCACAGATACGCAGTATTTT. This encodes CASKWASTDTQYF. The chain is built from TRBV19 and TRBJ2-3; D is undetermined. With 7 bases removed from V and 0 bases from J, the gap between germline ends came to 8 bases. This CDR3 has 13 amino acids. CDR1 and CDR2 from the germline V gene are LNHDA and SQIVND (reference sequence).

The V gene is TRBV29-1, the J gene TRBJ2-1; the D is unclear. With 2 bases removed from V and 6 bases from J, the gap between germline ends came to 5 bases. Per the germline V gene, CDR1 is SQVTM and CDR2 is ANQGSEA. The CDR3 runs to 11 residues. The CDR3: CSVETVNEQFF. The CDR3, as DNA: TGCAGCGTTGAAACCGTCAATGAGCAGTTCTTC.

This rearrangement joins TRBV6-1 to TRBJ1-2; 7 nucleotides match TRBD1. V shed 4 bases and J 5 bases; nucleotides not matched to a gene: 13. This CDR3 has 16 amino acids. Germline V gives CDR1 MNHNS, CDR2 SASEGT. CDR3 sequence (DNA): TGTGCCAGCAGTGGCGACCTACAGGGGTTATCGTATGGCTACACCTTC. Protein: CASSGDLQGLSYGYTF.

The chain links TRBV2 to TRBJ1-2; no definite D call. This CDR3 is built from 14 residues. Germline V gene lookup returns CDR1 SNHLY and CDR2 FYNNEI. V shed 6 bases and J shed 0 bases, with 11 bases lying between them. Written as DNA, the CDR3 is TGTGCCAGCAGGCCGGAAGAAGCTAACTATGGCTACACCTTC. As protein: CASRPEEANYGYTF.

For the CDR3, the DNA is TGTGCCAGCAGCTTGGGGGCGCGCCAAAAACTGTTTTTT. It translates to CASSLGARQKLFF. V gene TRBV11-2 combines with J gene TRBJ1-4; D is perhaps TRBD1 (6 bases). Looked up from germline, CDR1 is SGHAT and CDR2 is FQNNGV. Trimming removed 3 bases from V and 9 bases from J, with 11 bases in between. The CDR3 is 13 amino acids.

Remarks on this clone: This CDR3 is also generated by other DNA sequences in the sample. The chain combines TRBV6-5 with TRBJ1-6; D possibly corresponds to TRBD1 (6 bases). The CDR3 covers 16 residues. Germline values: CDR1 MNHEY, CDR2 SVGAGI. Trimming took off 0 bases at V and 7 bases at J, with 13 bases between the two ends. CDR3 nucleotide sequence: TGTGCCAGCAGTTACTCGAGAGGGGGGGAAAATTCACCCCTCCACTTT. Translation gives CASSYSRGGENSPLHF.

J is TRBJ1-5 and V is TRBV6-2 or TRBV6-3, with no clear D. Trimming left V 2 bases short and J 6 bases short, with 11 bases between. This CDR3 region has 14 residues. CDR1 and CDR2 (germline): MNHEY, SVGEGT. For the CDR3, the DNA is TGTGCCAGCAGTTACGACCGCCCGGGTCAGCCCCAGCATTTT. Amino acid sequence: CASSYDRPGQPQHF.

CDR3 sequence reads: CASSLALGGLPLEAFF. DNA of the CDR3: TGTGCCAGCAGCTTAGCCCTCGGGGGACTACCTCTTGAAGCTTTCTTT. The chain is built from TRBV7-8 and TRBJ1-1, with TRBD1 as a possible D gene (5 bases). Germline lookup yields CDR1 SGHVS and CDR2 FQNEAQ. The ends were cut back, 0 bases at V and 7 bases at J, with 18 bases in the middle. This CDR3 comprises 16 residues.

This clone appeared a single time. This chain links TRBV11-2 with TRBJ2-7, with a tentative D call TRBD2 (5 bases). Germline assignment: CDR1 SGHAT and CDR2 FQNNGV. V dropped 5 bases and J dropped 0 bases, with 11 bases sitting between them. This CDR3 has 14 amino acids. CDR3 sequence (DNA): TGTGCCAGCAGCCCGGAGCGGTCCTCCTACGAGCAGTACTTC. Amino acid sequence: CASSPERSSYEQYF.

The chain joins TRBV7-9 to TRBJ1-4, with D perhaps matching TRBD1 (6 bases). Germline V gene lookup returns CDR1 SEHNR and CDR2 FQNEAQ (reference sequence). The CDR3 is made up of 16 amino acids. V was shortened by 3 bases and J by 8 bases, with 19 bases between the two germline ends. The CDR3, as DNA: TGTGCCAGCAGCTTCGGACAGTTGGGACCGGGGGAAAAACTGTTTTTT. This gives the protein CASSFGQLGPGEKLFF.

This clone was found a few times. The CDR3 reads CSVGRLAGSNEQFF. DNA for the CDR3: TGCAGCGTTGGGCGGCTAGCGGGCTCCAATGAGCAGTTCTTC. The chain links TRBV29-1 to TRBJ2-1; TRBD2 aligns across 8 bases. Germline-derived CDR1 and CDR2 are SQVTM and ANQGSEA. V was pared by 4 bases and J by 6 bases, with 8 bases of the junction left unmatched. This CDR3 has 14 amino acids.

This chain uses TRBV18 with TRBJ1-5; TRBD1 matches 11 bases. The length of the CDR3 is 17 residues. Per the germline V gene, CDR1 is KGHSH and CDR2 is LQKENI. Trimming cost V 2 bases and J 3 bases; bases outside gene matches: 6. CDR3 DNA: TGTGCCAGCTCACCAATAGGGACAGGGGGTCCCAATCAGCCCCAGCATTTT. Amino acid sequence: CASSPIGTGGPNQPQHF. Full variable domain (missing parts from reference TRBV18 and TRBJ1-5): NAGVMQNPRHLVRRRGQEARLRCSPMKGHSHVYWYRQLPEEGLKFMVYLQKENIIDESGMPKERFSAEFPKEGPSILRIQQVVRGDSAAYFCASSPIGTGGPNQPQHFGDGTRLSIL.

The V and J genes are TRBV5-1 and TRBJ2-7; weak D call: TRBD2 (6 bases). V was trimmed by 0 bases and J by 1 base, leaving 8 bases between them. This CDR3 contains 14 residues. From germline, CDR1 is SGHRS and CDR2 YFSETQ. This chain's CDR3 is CASSLGGVSYEQYF. CDR3 bases: TGCGCCAGCAGCTTGGGCGGGGTTTCCTACGAGCAGTACTTC.

V usage is TRBV4-2 and J usage is TRBJ2-3; D may be TRBD1 or TRBD2 (5 bases each). The V end lost 1 base, the J end lost 4 bases, and 15 bases lay between the germline ends. The CDR3 loop spans 16 amino acids. The germline V gene encodes CDR1 LGHNA and CDR2 YNFKEQ. The CDR3: CASSQVVSLGADTQYF. CDR3 nucleotide sequence: TGTGCCAGCAGCCAAGTCGTCTCACTAGGGGCAGATACGCAGTATTTT.

This sequence joins TRBV2 and TRBJ1-6, with D hard to call. Germline loops: CDR1 SNHLY, CDR2 FYNNEI. The CDR3 covers 15 residues. Trimming pared 1 base from V and 8 bases from J, leaving 12 bases between. The CDR3: CASSEEGPSDSPLHF. The CDR3 DNA is TGTGCCAGCAGTGAAGAGGGCCCCTCGGATTCACCCCTCCACTTT.

This clone has more than one count but fewer than ten. The chain carries TRBV11-2 and TRBJ2-7, with 8 nucleotides matching TRBD1. This CDR3 is built from 15 residues. Unmatched junction bases numbered 8, after V lost 4 bases and J lost 3 bases. The germline V gene has CDR1 SGHAT and CDR2 FQNNGV. This CDR3 is CASSSGTGGGYEQYF. DNA of the CDR3: TGTGCCAGCAGCTCCGGGACAGGAGGAGGCTACGAGCAGTACTTC. Full variable domain (remainder filled in from reference TRBV11-2 and TRBJ2-7): EAGVAQSPRYKIIEKRQSVAFWCNPISGHATLYWYQQILGQGPKLLIQFQNNGVVDDSQLPKDRFSAERLKGVDSTLKIQPAKLEDSAVYLCASSSGTGGGYEQYFGPGTRLTVT.

The CDR3 nucleotides read TGTGCCAGCAGCTTAGACAGGGGGACTGGCTACACCTTC. Its translation: CASSLDRGTGYTF. The chain couples TRBV7-9 to TRBJ1-2; 8 bases are shared with TRBD1. CDR1 is SEHNR and CDR2 is FQNEAQ in the germline V gene (reference sequence). After removal of 1 base from V and 7 bases from J, the junction contained 2 bases not matched to a gene. There are 13 residues in the CDR3.

The chain's CDR3 is CASSLESLGSYTF. The DNA of the CDR3 is TGCGCCAGCAGCTTGGAGTCCTTAGGGAGCTACACCTTC. This chain links TRBV5-1 with TRBJ1-2; no clear D. The germline gives CDR1 SGHRS, CDR2 YFSETQ. The ends were cut back, 0 bases at V and 9 bases at J, with 12 bases in the middle. This CDR3 is 13 amino acids long.

The rearrangement joins TRBV7-9 to TRBJ2-5; perhaps TRBD2 as D (6 bases). The CDR3 contains 13 residues. Deletions cut 2 bases from V and 5 bases from J, with 9 bases between. Germline V gene lookup returns CDR1 SEHNR and CDR2 FQNEAQ (reference sequence). The CDR3 coding sequence is TGTGCCAGCAGCTTATTTGGGGGGGAGACCCAGTACTTC. Protein sequence: CASSLFGGETQYF.

V is TRBV30 and J is TRBJ1-2, with no clear D. CDR3 length equals 13 residues. V lost 5 bases to trimming and J lost 2 bases, with 12 bases between them. CDR1 and CDR2 (germline): GTSNPN, SVGIG (reference sequence). The CDR3 reads CAWVRQSNYGYTF. DNA of the CDR3: TGTGCCTGGGTCCGGCAGTCGAACTATGGCTACACCTTC.

The table lists this clone with a count of one. V is TRBV7-9 and J is TRBJ2-1, with D possibly matching TRBD1 (7 bases). Germline V gives CDR1 SEHNR, CDR2 FQNEAQ (reference sequence). CDR3 length equals 17 residues. The V end was cut by 5 bases, the J end by 5 bases, with 22 bases between. This CDR3 reads CASSQRVLDRADNEQFF. In nucleotides, the CDR3 is TGTGCCAGCAGCCAGCGGGTCCTCGACAGGGCGGACAATGAGCAGTTCTTC.